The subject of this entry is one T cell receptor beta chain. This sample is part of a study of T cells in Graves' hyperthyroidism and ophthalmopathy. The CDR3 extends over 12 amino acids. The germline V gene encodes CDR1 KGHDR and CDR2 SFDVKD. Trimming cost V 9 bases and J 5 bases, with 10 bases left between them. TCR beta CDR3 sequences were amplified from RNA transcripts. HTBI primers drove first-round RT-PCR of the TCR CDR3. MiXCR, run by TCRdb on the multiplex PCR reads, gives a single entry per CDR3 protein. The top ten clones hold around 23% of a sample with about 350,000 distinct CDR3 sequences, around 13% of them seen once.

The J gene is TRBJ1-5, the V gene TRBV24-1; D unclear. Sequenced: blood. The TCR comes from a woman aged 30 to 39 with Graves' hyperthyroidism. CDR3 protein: CATSHGDQPQHF. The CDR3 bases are TGTGCCACCTCTCACGGGGATCAGCCCCAGCATTTT.